This TCR beta chain derives from a study of T-cell reconstitution after alpha-beta-depleted transplantation in children. Using unique molecular identifiers, the investigators prepared the TCRbeta library. Each CDR3 protein is one row after TCRdb ran MiXCR on the PCR reads. Found here are 250,000 to 350,000 distinct CDR3 sequences, 9.9% of them singletons; the top ten hold 10%. This clonotype was found a few times. The V end lost 0 bases, the J end lost 6 bases, and 15 bases lay between the germline ends. The CDR3 sequence is 17 residues long. Germline V gene sequence: CDR1 MNHEY, CDR2 SVGAGI. V usage is TRBV6-5 and J usage is TRBJ1-6, with unresolved D. Here the sequenced sample was PBMCs from the stem cell graft donor, taken from the stem cell graft. The TCR was taken from a human donor who donated a stem cell graft to a child with SCID. The CDR3 spells CASSYSNSRRFNSPLHF. Here the CDR3 DNA reads TGTGCCAGCAGTTACTCGAACTCAAGGAGGTTTAATTCACCCCTCCACTTT.